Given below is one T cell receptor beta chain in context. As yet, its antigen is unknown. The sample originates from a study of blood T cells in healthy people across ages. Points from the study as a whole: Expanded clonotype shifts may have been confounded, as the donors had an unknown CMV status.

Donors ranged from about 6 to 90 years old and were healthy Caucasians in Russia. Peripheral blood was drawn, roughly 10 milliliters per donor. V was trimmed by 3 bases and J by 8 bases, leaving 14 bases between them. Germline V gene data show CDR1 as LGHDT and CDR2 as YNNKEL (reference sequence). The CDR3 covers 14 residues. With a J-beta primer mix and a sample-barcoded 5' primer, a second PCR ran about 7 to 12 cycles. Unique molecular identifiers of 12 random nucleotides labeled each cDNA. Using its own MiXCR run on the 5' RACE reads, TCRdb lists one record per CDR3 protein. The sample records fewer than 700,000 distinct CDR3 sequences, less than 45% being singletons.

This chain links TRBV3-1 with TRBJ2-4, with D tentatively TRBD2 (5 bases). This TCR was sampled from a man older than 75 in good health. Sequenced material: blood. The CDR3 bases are TGTGCCAGCAGCCACCCTCCAAGGCGGGACATTCAGTACTTC. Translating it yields CASSHPPRRDIQYF.